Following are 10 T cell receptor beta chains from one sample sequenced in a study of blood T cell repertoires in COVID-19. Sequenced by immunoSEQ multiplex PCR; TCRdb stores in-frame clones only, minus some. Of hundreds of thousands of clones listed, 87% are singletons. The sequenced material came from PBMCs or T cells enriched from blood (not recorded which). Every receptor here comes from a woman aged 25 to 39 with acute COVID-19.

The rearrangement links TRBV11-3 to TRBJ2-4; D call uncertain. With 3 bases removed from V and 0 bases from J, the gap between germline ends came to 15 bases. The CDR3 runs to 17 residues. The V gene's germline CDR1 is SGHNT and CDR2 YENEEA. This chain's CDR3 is CASSFGPSLVAKNIQYF. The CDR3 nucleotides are TGTGCCAGCAGCTTTGGGCCCTCATTGGTAGCCAAAAACATTCAGTACTTC.

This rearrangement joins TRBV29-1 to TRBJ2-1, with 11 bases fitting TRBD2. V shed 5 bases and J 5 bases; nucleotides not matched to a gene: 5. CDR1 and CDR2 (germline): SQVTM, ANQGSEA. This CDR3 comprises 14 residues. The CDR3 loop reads CSVSGLADNNEQFF. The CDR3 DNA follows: TGCAGCGTTTCGGGACTAGCGGATAACAATGAGCAGTTCTTC.

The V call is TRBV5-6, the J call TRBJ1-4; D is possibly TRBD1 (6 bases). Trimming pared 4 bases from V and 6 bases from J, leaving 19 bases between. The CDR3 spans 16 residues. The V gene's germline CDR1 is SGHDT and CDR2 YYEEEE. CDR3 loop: CASSNYDRGLYEKLFF. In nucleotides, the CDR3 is TGTGCCAGCAGCAATTACGATAGGGGGTTATATGAAAAACTGTTTTTT.

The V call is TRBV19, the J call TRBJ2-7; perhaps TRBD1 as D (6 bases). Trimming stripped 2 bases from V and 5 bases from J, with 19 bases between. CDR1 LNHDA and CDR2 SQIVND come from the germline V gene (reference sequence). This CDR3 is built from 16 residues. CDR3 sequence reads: CASSITVGTPRHEQYF. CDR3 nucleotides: TGTGCCAGTAGTATAACGGTCGGGACACCTCGACACGAGCAGTACTTC.

This CDR3 reads CASSPTEGARTDTQYF. CDR3 DNA: TGCGCCAGCAGCCCCACTGAGGGGGCACGGACAGATACGCAGTATTTT. This chain uses TRBV4-1 with TRBJ2-3; 7 positions match TRBD1. CDR1 MGHRA and CDR2 YSYEKL come from the germline V gene. This CDR3 is built from 16 residues. The V and J ends lost 4 bases and 3 bases, in that order; junction bases with no gene match: 10.

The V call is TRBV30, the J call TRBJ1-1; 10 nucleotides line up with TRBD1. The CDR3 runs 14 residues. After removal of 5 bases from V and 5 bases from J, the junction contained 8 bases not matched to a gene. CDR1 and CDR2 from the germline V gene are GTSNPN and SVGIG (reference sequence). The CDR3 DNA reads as TGTGCCTGGGGGACAGGGGTTCCGGGGACTGAAGCTTTCTTT. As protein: CAWGTGVPGTEAFF.

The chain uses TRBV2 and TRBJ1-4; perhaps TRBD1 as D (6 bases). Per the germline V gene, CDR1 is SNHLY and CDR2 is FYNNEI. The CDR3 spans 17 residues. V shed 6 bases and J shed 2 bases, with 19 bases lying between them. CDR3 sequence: CASRGRSIQGTNEKLFF. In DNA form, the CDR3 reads TGTGCCAGCAGAGGAAGGTCAATACAGGGCACTAATGAAAAACTGTTTTTT.

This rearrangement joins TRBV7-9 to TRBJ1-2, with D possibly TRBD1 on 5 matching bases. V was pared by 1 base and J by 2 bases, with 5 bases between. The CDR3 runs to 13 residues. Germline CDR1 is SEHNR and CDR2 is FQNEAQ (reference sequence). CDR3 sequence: CASSLEGNYGYTF. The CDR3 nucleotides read TGTGCCAGCAGCTTAGAGGGGAACTATGGCTACACCTTC.

The CDR3 sequence is CASSLGYPDSRNEKLFF. CDR3 bases: TGCGCCAGCAGCTTAGGTTACCCGGACAGCAGAAATGAAAAACTGTTTTTT. J is TRBJ1-4 and V is TRBV5-1; weak D call: TRBD1 (6 bases). The germline V gene encodes CDR1 SGHRS and CDR2 YFSETQ. This CDR3 has 17 amino acids. V lost 2 bases, J lost 5 bases, and 19 bases lay in between.

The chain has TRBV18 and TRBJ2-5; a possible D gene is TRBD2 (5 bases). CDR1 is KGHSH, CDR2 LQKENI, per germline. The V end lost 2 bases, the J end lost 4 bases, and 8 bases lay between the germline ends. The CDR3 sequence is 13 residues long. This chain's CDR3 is CASSPELAETQYF. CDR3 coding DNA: TGTGCCAGCTCACCAGAGCTAGCAGAGACCCAGTACTTC.